This entry features one TCR beta chain sequence. This clonotype was seen ten or more times. This clone's antigen is unknown. Base qualities are not at hand, and no much larger clone is one base apart. The receptor library was made with multiplex PCR. The sequencer listed for this sample is Illumina HiSeq 4000. TCR beta libraries were built with iRepertoire HTBI primers and Arm-PCR amplification of CDR3 regions. Before sequencing, the PCR products underwent gel purification. The paper's data handling went like this. Gene usage analysis of CDR3 amino acid clonotypes used the 50 to 70 TRBV and some 15 TRBJ segments found across samples. COPE and FqMerger were used to merge filtered high-quality paired reads into contigs. BLAST was used to align contigs to IMGT TRBV, TRBD and TRBJ reference genes, and CDR3 was defined according to IMGT. Highly expanded clones were defined as clonotypes with a frequency above 0.1%. Shannon entropy served as the measure of repertoire diversity, while the Gini coefficient captured V-J evenness. A clonotype found in more than one individual was treated as public. TCRdb reprocessing: public reads trimmed at Q25 with fastp, clones called with MiXCR, in-frame beta chains kept. Rows are unified per CDR3 protein, each entry keeping the most common DNA and genes. It is TCRdb's table, rather than the study itself, that gives the V and J calls and clone size. Present in this sample are around 360,000 distinct CDR3 sequences, about a sixth of which were seen just once. The ten largest clones capture roughly a fifth of the sample.

At the junction V is shortened by 0 bases and J by 4 bases, with 5 bases in between. The CDR3, cysteine through phenylalanine, is 12 amino acids long. Only the CDR3 portion is preserved as DNA: 36 bases, with reading frame beginning at the first base. Looking up the germline V gene yields CDR1 SGHDT and CDR2 YYEEEE. The time point label, as the study defines it: newly diagnosed GD, antithyroid drugs for less than 3 months. For both TCR sequencing and RNA sequencing, RNA was extracted from PBMCs using TRIzol. The diagnosis of Graves' disease was made according to American Thyroid Association guidelines. Patients were recruited from an endocrinology department in Xi'an, China. Each patient gave approximately 9 milliliters of peripheral blood, collected in an EDTA anticoagulant tube. PBMCs were isolated by Ficoll Paque Plus density gradient separation without further T cell sorting. An Agilent 2100 Bioanalyzer and agarose gel were used to assess RNA quality, and a NanoDrop 2000 was used to measure RNA concentration.

This sample stems from a study of regulatory T cells in long-lasting Graves disease (dated by TCRdb to about 2021). Study-wide context: Newly diagnosed Graves' disease patients had taken antithyroid drugs for less than 3 months. The study was registered as a clinical trial and conducted in China. Persistent Graves' disease patients were compared with newly diagnosed Graves' disease patients by peripheral blood TCR sequencing and RNA sequencing. A total of around 35 samples underwent TCR sequencing: about 13 from persistent and 20 from newly diagnosed Graves' disease patients. What the research found in general, with its limitations: Persistent patients shared more public clonotypes among themselves (around 2,800) than newly diagnosed patients did (approximately 870). Lower TCR Shannon entropy and fewer highly expanded clones were observed in persistent Graves' disease patients than in newly diagnosed patients, which suggested clonal expansion. Preferential use of TRBV28, TRBJ1-2 and TRBJ2-5 was observed in persistent disease, whereas TRBV20-1 and TRBJ2-1 were favored in newly diagnosed disease. Because the primary lesion, thyroid tissue, could not be accessed, the study looked at peripheral blood alone. Only the TCR beta chain was sequenced and analyzed. The authors acknowledged the small sample size as a limitation that may reduce accuracy.

The sample was also reused in another study, on T cells in Graves' hyperthyroidism and ophthalmopathy. From that second study: Graves' hyperthyroidism was defined as stable when no progression to ophthalmopathy occurred over 18 months of follow-up. Hyperthyroidism patients were aged 18 to 65 years and newly diagnosed, with disease duration of less than 2 months. Any patient with an uncontrolled infection, another autoimmune disease, pregnancy or lactation was excluded. Diagnoses relied on clinical symptoms, serum thyroxine and TRAb, thyroid ultrasound and orbital computed tomography. The TCR CDR3 was subjected to a first round of RT-PCR using the HTBI primer set and the Qiagen OneStep RT-PCR kit. Most expanded thyroid clonotypes (frequency above 0.001) were also detected in blood, a finding suggesting that blood repertoires may reflect thyroid immune responses. Ophthalmopathy was separated from stable hyperthyroidism by a 13 V-J signature model, with 85% to 90% sensitivity and approximately 84% specificity obtained in cross-validation and 80%/75% obtained in testing. In validation, the model predicted progression to ophthalmopathy with about 71% sensitivity and less than 75% specificity, a median of 6.5 months before onset. To identify TCR V-J signatures that set the groups apart, the researchers used a discovery cohort of 100 patients, made up of some 41 with Graves' ophthalmopathy and 57 with stable Graves' hyperthyroidism. An independent validation cohort of about 19 hyperthyroidism patients and approximately 16 patients who later progressed to ophthalmopathy tested prospective prediction of ophthalmopathy. For training and testing, the 80 to 100 patients in the discovery cohort were randomly divided in a 7:3 ratio. Thyroid tissue and blood T-cell repertoires from about 6 Graves' hyperthyroidism patients were also compared in the study. After blood sampling, hyperthyroidism patients were treated with methimazole at a starting dose of 30 mg daily, and ophthalmopathy patients were treated with high-dose intravenous methylprednisolone. Libraries were constructed in a second round of multiplex PCR, after which size selection and purification were carried out. Paired-end sequencing of the libraries was performed with 100 bp reads on an Illumina HiSeq2000. SOAPnuke was used to process the raw data, with reads discarded if the reads contained adapters or uncalled bases, had a mean Phred below 15, or lacked an exact constant-primer or identifier match. High-quality paired reads were merged with COPE v1.2.5, and unique nucleotide sequences were defined as clonotypes. MiTCR v1.1 was used to align clonotypes to the IMGT TRBV, TRBD and TRBJ reference segments. The analysis included only V-J combinations with a frequency above 0.0001, which together covered over 98% of the repertoires. A TCS score was defined as the ratio between F50 (clonal expansion) and ExV (chaos), using BLOSUM62-based TCRdist between CDR3 peptides within each V-J. Welch's t-statistics and random forest reduced fewer than 550 V-J features to 10 to 15, which were used in a naive Bayes classifier (R e1071). No statistical method was used to set the sample size in advance, and investigators knew the group allocation. The paper describes TCR Vbeta CDR3 sequencing of 120 to 150 peripheral blood samples, made up of 43 ophthalmopathy patients, 70 to 75 hyperthyroidism patients and 17 progressor patients.

The V gene is TRBV5-6 and the J gene is TRBJ2-7, with the D gene uncertain. The material was peripheral blood mononuclear cells (PBMCs), obtained at new diagnosis, from a patient treated with antithyroid drugs. The TCR originated in a woman aged 18-29 years with Graves disease. Donor details come from another sample of the same person, matched by shared clones. Read as DNA, the sequence is TGTGCCAGCAGCTTGGCCCAATACGAGCAGTACTTC. The resulting protein is CASSLAQYEQYF.